One T cell receptor beta chain is described in this entry. This entry comes from a study of blood T cell repertoires in COVID-19. Some clones are missing from TCRdb's copy, which holds only in-frame ones; the method was immunoSEQ multiplex PCR. The sample has 400,000 to 550,000 clones, about 85% seen once; the top ten hold roughly 1.9%. With V trimmed by 5 bases and J by 5 bases, 11 bases remained unmatched. CDR1 SEHNR and CDR2 FQNEAQ come from the germline V gene (reference sequence). The CDR3 sequence is 15 residues long. Recruits, aged roughly 18 to 95 years, lived in 24 US areas. The chain carries TRBV7-9 and TRBJ1-2; 7 bases agree with TRBD1. The source is a woman younger than 30 with acute COVID-19. Sequencing was carried out using PBMCs or T cells enriched from blood (not recorded which). The CDR3 loop is CASSPQPGQKYGYTF. The CDR3, as DNA: TGTGCCAGCAGCCCCCAGCCGGGACAGAAATATGGCTACACCTTC.